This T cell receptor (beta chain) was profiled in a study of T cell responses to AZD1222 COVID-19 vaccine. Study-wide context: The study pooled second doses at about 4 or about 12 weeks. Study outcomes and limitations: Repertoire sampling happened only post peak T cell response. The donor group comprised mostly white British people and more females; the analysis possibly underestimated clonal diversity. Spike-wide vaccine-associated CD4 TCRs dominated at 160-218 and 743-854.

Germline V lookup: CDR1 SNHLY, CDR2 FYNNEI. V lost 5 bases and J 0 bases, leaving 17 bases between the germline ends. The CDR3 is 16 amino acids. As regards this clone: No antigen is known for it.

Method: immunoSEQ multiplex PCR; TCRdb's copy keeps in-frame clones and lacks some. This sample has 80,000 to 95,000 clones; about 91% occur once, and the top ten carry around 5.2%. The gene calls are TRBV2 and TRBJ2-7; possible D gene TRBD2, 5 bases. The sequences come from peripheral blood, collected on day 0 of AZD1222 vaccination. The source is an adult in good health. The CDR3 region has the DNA TGTGCCAGCAGTCCAATAAGCGGTATCAGCTCCTACGAGCAGTACTTC. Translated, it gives CASSPISGISSYEQYF.